A selection of T cell receptor beta chains follows, all from one sample in a study of Graves' ophthalmopathy and Graves' hyperthyroidism. TCRdb used MiXCR to reprocess the multiplex PCR reads, holding one entry per CDR3 protein. The sample holds 1 million to 1.3 million distinct CDR3 sequences, about two fifths seen once. The source material was peripheral blood or thyroid tissue (not recorded which). The receptors derive from an adult man with Graves' hyperthyroidism. The CDR3 runs from the conserved cysteine through the conserved F or W. Each record gives: clone size, D gene, J gene, V gene, CDR3 protein, CDR3 DNA. D genes are given only for firm matches. Rows may omit the clone size; those that give it use once, few, many or a size class.

>many|.|TRBJ1-5|TRBV20-1
CSARHPGGNQPQHF
TGCAGTGCTAGACACCCAGGGGGCAATCAGCCCCAGCATTTT
>.|TRBD1|TRBJ2-5|TRBV30
CAWRSGQSYQETQYF
TGTGCCTGGAGATCGGGACAGTCGTACCAAGAGACCCAGTACTTC
>few|TRBD1|TRBJ2-7|TRBV12-3/TRBV12-4
CASLGTGRSEQYF
TGTGCCAGCCTGGGGACAGGCCGCTCCGAGCAGTACTTC
>many|.|TRBJ2-7|TRBV7-6
CASSGAGGTDLYEQYF
TGTGCCAGCAGCGGGGCGGGTGGGACCGACCTATACGAGCAGTACTTC
>.|.|TRBJ2-7|TRBV11-2
CASSSQGWSMAYEQYF
TGTGCCAGCAGCTCACAGGGATGGAGTATGGCCTACGAGCAGTACTTC
>.|.|TRBJ2-5|TRBV19
CASSVTHAETQYF
TGTGCCAGTAGCGTAACACACGCAGAGACCCAGTACTTC
>many|.|TRBJ2-7|TRBV5-6
CASSGRDFHSYEQYF
TGTGCCAGCAGCGGACGGGACTTTCACTCCTACGAGCAGTACTTC
>many|.|TRBJ1-1|TRBV6-5
CASSATVLNTEAFF
TGTGCCAGCAGTGCGACAGTATTGAACACTGAAGCTTTCTTT
>many|.|TRBJ1-6|TRBV5-1
CASSLDPRDSPLHF
TGCGCCAGCAGCTTGGATCCTAGAGATTCACCCCTCCACTTT
>few|.|TRBJ1-5|TRBV15
CATSPFGSNQPQHF
TGTGCCACCAGCCCCTTTGGTAGCAATCAGCCCCAGCATTTT
>few|TRBD1|TRBJ2-7|TRBV9
CASSRTTGGSYEQYF
TGTGCCAGCAGCCGGACGACAGGGGGGTCCTACGAGCAGTACTTC
>.|TRBD2|TRBJ2-7|TRBV15
CATSRVKRGVDEQYF
TGTGCCACCAGCAGAGTCAAGCGGGGGGTGGATGAGCAGTACTTC
>few|TRBD1|TRBJ1-6|TRBV5-1
CASSERDSYNSPLHF
TGCGCCAGCAGCGAACGGGACAGTTATAATTCACCCCTCCACTTT